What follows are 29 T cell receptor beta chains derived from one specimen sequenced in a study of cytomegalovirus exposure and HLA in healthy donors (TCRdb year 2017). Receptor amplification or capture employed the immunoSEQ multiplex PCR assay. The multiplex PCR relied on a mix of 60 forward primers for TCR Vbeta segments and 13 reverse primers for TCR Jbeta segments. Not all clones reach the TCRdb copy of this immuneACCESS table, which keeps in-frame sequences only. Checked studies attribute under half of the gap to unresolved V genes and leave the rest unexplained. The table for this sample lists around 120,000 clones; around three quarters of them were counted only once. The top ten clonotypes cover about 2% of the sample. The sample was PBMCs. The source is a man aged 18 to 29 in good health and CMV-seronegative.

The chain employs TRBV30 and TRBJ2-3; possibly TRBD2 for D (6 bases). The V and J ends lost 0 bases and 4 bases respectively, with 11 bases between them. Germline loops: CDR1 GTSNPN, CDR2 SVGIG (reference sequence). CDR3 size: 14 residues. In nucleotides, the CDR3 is TGTGCCTGGAGTGTATTTTCGGGGGCAGATACGCAGTATTTT. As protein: CAWSVFSGADTQYF.

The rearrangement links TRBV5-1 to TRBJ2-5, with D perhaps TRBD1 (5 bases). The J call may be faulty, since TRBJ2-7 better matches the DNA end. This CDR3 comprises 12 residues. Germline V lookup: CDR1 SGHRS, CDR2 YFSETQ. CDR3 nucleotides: TGCGCCAGCTCTACTGGGGCCGACGAGCAGTACTTC. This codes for CASSTGADEQYF.

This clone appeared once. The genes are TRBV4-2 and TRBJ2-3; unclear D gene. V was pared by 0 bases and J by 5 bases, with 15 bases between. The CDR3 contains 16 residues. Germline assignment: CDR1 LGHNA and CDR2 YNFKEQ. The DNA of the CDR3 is TGTGCCAGCAGCCAAGAGGGCTCCTCCTCTTTAGATACGCAGTATTTT. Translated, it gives CASSQEGSSSLDTQYF.

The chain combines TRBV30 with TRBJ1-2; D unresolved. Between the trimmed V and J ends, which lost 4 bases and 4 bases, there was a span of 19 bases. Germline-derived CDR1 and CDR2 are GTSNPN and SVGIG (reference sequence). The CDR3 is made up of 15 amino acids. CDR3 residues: CAWKPVTTAGYGYTF. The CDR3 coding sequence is TGTGCCTGGAAGCCCGTCACAACCGCGGGCTATGGCTACACCTTC.

This CDR3 is CASSPFGQVRYEQYF. For the CDR3, the DNA is TGTGCCAGCAGCCCCTTCGGACAGGTGCGATACGAGCAGTACTTC. The chain couples TRBV6-5 to TRBJ2-7, with 7 bases that match TRBD1. Germline CDR1 reads MNHEY; CDR2 reads SVGAGI. The length of the CDR3 is 15 residues. Germline trimming cut 6 bases from V and 4 bases from J; bases unmatched to any gene: 12.

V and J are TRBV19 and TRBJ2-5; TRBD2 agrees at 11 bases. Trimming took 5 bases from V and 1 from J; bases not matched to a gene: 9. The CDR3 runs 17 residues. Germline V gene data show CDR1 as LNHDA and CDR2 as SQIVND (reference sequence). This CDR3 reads CASSPVTSGKLQETQYF. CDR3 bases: TGTGCCAGTAGTCCTGTGACTAGCGGGAAACTCCAAGAGACCCAGTACTTC.

CDR3 protein: CSVRQGEETQYF. CDR3 in DNA: TGCAGCGTCCGACAGGGGGAAGAGACCCAGTACTTC. The chain combines TRBV29-1 with TRBJ2-5; 9 nucleotides align to TRBD1. CDR1 is SQVTM and CDR2 is ANQGSEA in the germline V gene. J lost 3 bases, V lost 6 bases, and 2 bases had no gene match. The CDR3 is 12 residues long.

The CDR3 loop reads CASSAWGGNQPQHF. CDR3 coding DNA: TGCGCCAGCAGTGCGTGGGGCGGCAATCAGCCCCAGCATTTT. The V call is TRBV10-2, the J call TRBJ1-5; D is possibly TRBD1 (5 bases). The CDR3 spans 14 residues. V dropped 4 bases and J dropped 2 bases, with 9 bases sitting between them. Germline V CDR1 and CDR2: WSHSY, SAAADI.

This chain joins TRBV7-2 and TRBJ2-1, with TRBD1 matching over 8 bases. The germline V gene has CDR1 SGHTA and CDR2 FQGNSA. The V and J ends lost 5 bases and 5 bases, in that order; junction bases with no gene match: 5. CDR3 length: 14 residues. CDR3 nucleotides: TGTGCCAGCAGCAGGACAGGGTTTAACAATGAGCAGTTCTTC. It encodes CASSRTGFNNEQFF.

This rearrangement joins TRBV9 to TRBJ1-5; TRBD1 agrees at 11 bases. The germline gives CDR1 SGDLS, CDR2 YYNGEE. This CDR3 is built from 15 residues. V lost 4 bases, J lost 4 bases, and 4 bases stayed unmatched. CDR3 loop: CASSPGQGVNQPQHF. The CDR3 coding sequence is TGTGCCAGCAGCCCGGGACAGGGGGTTAATCAGCCCCAGCATTTT.

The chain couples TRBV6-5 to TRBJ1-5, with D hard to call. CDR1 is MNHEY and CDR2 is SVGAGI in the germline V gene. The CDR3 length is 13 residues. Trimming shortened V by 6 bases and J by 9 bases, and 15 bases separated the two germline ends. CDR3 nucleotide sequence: TGTGCCAGCAGCCCCCCATTCGCTAGGCCCCAGCATTTT. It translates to CASSPPFARPQHF.

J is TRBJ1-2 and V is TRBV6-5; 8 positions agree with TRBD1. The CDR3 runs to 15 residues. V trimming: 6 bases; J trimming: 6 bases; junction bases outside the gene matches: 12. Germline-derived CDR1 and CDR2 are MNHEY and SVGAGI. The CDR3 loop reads CASRPKQGALDGYTF. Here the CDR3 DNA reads TGTGCCAGCAGACCCAAGCAGGGGGCGCTAGATGGCTACACCTTC.

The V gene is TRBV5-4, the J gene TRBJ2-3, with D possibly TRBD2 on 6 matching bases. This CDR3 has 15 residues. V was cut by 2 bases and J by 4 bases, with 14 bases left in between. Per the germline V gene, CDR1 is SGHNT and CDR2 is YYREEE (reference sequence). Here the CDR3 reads CASSLRLVGADTQYF. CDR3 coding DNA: TGTGCCAGCAGCTTAAGACTAGTTGGTGCAGATACGCAGTATTTT.

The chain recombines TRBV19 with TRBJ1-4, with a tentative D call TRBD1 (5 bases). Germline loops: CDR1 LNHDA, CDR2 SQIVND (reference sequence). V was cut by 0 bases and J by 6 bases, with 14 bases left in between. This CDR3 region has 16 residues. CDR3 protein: CASSIDLSGGDEKLFF. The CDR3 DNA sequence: TGTGCCAGTAGTATAGATCTGAGTGGGGGGGATGAAAAACTGTTTTTT.

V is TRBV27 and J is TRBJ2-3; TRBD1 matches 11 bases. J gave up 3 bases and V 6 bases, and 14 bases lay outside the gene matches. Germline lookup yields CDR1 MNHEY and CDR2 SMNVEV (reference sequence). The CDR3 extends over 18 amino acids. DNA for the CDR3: TGTGCCAGCAGGCGAACTGTTGGACAGGGGGCCGGTACAGATACGCAGTATTTT. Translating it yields CASRRTVGQGAGTDTQYF.

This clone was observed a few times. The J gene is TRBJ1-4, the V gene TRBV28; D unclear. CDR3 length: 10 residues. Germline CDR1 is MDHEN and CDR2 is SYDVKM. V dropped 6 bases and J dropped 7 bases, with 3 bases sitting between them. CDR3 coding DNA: TGTGCCAGCAGCCGTGAAAAACTGTTTTTT. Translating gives CASSREKLFF.

The CDR3 DNA reads TGTGCCTGGAGTAAAGGGGCCCACGGGGAGCTGTTTTTT. Its protein product is CAWSKGAHGELFF. This chain connects TRBV30 to TRBJ2-2, with TRBD1 as a possible D gene (5 bases). Trimming left V 2 bases short and J 7 bases short, with 11 bases between. There are 13 residues in the CDR3. Germline V gene sequence: CDR1 GTSNPN, CDR2 SVGIG (reference sequence).

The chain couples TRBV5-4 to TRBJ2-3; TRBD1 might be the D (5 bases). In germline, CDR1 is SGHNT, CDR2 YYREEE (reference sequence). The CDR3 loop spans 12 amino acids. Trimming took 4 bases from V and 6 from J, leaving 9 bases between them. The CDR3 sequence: CASSPPGDTQYF. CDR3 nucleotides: TGTGCCAGCAGCCCCCCAGGGGATACGCAGTATTTT.

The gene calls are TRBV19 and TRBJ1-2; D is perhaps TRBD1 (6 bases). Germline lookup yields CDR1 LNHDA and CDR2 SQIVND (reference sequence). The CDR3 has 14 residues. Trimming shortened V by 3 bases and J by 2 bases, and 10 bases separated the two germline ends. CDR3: CASSIFGGNYGYTF. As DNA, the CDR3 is TGTGCCAGTAGTATTTTTGGGGGCAACTATGGCTACACCTTC.

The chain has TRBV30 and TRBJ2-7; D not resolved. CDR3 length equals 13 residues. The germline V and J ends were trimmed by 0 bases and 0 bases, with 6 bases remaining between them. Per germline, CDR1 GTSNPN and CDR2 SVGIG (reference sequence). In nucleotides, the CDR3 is TGTGCCTGGAGTGTCGACGACTCCTACGAGCAGTACGTC. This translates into CAWSVDDSYEQYV.

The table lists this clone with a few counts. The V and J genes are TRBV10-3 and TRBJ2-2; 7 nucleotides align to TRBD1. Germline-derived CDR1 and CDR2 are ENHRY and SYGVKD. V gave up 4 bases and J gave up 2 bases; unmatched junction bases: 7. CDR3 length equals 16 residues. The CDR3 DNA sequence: TGTGCCATCAGTGTACAGGGACAGCTAAACACCGGGGAGCTGTTTTTT. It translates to CAISVQGQLNTGELFF.

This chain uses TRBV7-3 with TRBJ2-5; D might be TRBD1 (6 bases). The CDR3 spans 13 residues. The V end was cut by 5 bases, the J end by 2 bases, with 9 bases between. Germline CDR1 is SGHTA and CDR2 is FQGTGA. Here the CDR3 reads CASSPGQQETQYF. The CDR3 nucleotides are TGTGCCAGCAGCCCGGGACAACAAGAGACCCAGTACTTC.

CDR3 protein: CASSARGAFVEFF. The CDR3 DNA sequence: TGTGCCAGCAGTGCTCGTGGGGCCTTCGTGGAGTTCTTC. The chain recombines TRBV2 with TRBJ2-1, with a possible D match to TRBD1 (5 bases). The CDR3 has 13 amino acids. Germline-derived CDR1 and CDR2 are SNHLY and FYNNEI. V lost 4 bases and J 14 bases, leaving 18 bases between the germline ends. Supplemented by reference TRBV2 and TRBJ2-1, the full variable domain reads EPEVTQTPSHQVTQMGQEVILRCVPISNHLYFYWYRQILGQKVEFLVSFYNNEISEKSEIFDDQFSVERPDGSNFTLKIRSTKLEDSAMYFCASSARGAFVEFFGPGTRLTVL.

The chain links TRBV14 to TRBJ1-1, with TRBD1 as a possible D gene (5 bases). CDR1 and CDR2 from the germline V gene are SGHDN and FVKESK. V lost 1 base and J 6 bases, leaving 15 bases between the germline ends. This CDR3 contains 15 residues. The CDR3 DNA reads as TGTGCCAGCAGCCAAGTTGGGGCATCGGGCTCTGAAGCTTTCTTT. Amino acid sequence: CASSQVGASGSEAFF. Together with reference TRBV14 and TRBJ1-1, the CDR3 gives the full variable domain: EAGVTQFPSHSVIEKGQTVTLRCDPISGHDNLYWYRRVMGKEIKFLLHFVKESKQDESGMPNNRFLAERTGGTYSTLKVQPAELEDSGVYFCASSQVGASGSEAFFGQGTRLTVV.

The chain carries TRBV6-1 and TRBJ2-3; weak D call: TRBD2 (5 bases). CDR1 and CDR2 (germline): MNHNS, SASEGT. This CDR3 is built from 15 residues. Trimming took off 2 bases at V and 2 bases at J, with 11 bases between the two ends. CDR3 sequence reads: CASSETRTVTDTQYF. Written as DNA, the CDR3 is TGTGCCAGCAGTGAAACTAGGACGGTCACAGATACGCAGTATTTT.

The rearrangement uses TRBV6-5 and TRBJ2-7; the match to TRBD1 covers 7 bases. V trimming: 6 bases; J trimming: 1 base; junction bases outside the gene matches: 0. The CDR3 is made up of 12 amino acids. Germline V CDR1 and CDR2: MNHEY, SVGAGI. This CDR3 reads CASRTGSYEQYF. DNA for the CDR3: TGTGCCAGCAGGACAGGGTCCTACGAGCAGTACTTC.

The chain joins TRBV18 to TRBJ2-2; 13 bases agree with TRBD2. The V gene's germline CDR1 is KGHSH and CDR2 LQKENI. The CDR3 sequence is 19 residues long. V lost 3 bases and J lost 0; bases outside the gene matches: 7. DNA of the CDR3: TGTGCCAGCTCACCCGGGACTAGCGGGAACCTGGCGAACACCGGGGAGCTGTTTTTT. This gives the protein CASSPGTSGNLANTGELFF.

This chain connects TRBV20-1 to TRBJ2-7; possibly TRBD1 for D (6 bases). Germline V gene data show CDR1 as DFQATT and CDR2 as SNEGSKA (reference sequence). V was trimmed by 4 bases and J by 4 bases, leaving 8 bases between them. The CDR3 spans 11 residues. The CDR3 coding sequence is TGCAGTGCTATAGGGGGATACGAGCAGTACGTC. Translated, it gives CSAIGGYEQYV.

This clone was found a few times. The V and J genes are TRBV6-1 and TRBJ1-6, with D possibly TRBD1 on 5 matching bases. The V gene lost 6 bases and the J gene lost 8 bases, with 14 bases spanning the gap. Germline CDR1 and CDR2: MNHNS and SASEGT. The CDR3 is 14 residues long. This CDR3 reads CASSGGTSYSPLHF. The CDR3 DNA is TGTGCCAGCAGCGGCGGGACGTCCTATTCACCCCTCCACTTT.